This TCR beta chain appears in the sequencing data of a study of blood T cell repertoires in COVID-19 (dated by TCRdb to the early 2020s). About the full investigation: Samples from collaborators originated in the United States, Italy and Spain and spanned both the acute and convalescent phases of COVID-19. The prospective study material was composed of cDNA or gDNA derived from T cells, B-cell-depleted T cells, or PBMCs. Subjects who had been exposed to COVID-19, were actively infected with it, or had recovered from it provided the deeply sampled blood TCRbeta repertoires that made up the dataset. The repertoires were released in a freely available public database intended as a resource for research on the immune response to SARS-CoV-2. Samples were obtained from the ongoing ImmuneRACE study (first 160 participants) and from 950 to 1,500 subjects provided by 6 global collaborators. A de-identified subject ID, COVID-19 status, age in years and sex were almost always included in the sample metadata. HLA class I and class II types, where available, came from metadata supplied by the sample provider rather than from assay-based typing.

Summary of the overall study and its limitations: How much clinical and demographic metadata was included differed by source and by participant, and the metadata was provided uncurated.

Comments on this clone: No cognate antigen has been identified for it. Nothing much larger sits one base from this clone, and base qualities are not available.

TCRbeta CDR3 regions were amplified from genomic DNA using the immunoSEQ Assay, a bias-controlled multiplex PCR. In the paper's pipeline: The number of nucleated cells in each sample was estimated by amplification of reference gene primers within the assay. To quantify the absolute abundance of each unique TCRbeta CDR3 rearrangement, sequence reads were collapsed and filtered. For each sample, productive Simpson clonality was calculated as the square root of Simpson's diversity index across productive rearrangements. TCRdb retrieved this table from immuneACCESS and kept in-frame rearrangements only. Not all clones are present; in checked studies, unresolved V genes account for under half, and no reason is known for the remainder. V and J calls and clone size are as listed in that table; D and trimming were resolved from the DNA. Present in this sample are roughly 370,000 clones, 87% of which were seen just once. The ten most abundant clones make up approximately 10% of the sample.

In the prospective study, participants were roughly 18 to 100 years old, resided in 24 geographic areas of the United States, and were enrolled through a virtual design. In the prospective study, participants were assigned to cohorts based on the clinical history participants reported in a screening survey and a study questionnaire. For ImmuneRACE Cohort 3, a participant was defined as recovered based on two consecutive negative NP/OP PCR tests, clearance by a healthcare professional, or resolution of symptoms. Each participant in the prospective study had whole blood, serum and a nasopharyngeal or oropharyngeal swab collected by mobile phlebotomists. Over a roughly 2-month period, participants in the prospective study had the option of providing additional blood draws and questionnaires. Before DNA extraction, prospective study blood samples were shipped either frozen or at room temperature. V loses 5 bases of germline sequence and J loses 8 bases, and the interval between the two ends is 15 bases. The CDR3 runs 12 residues from the cysteine to the phenylalanine. Here the CDR3 DNA is all that survives: 36 bases in frame from base 1. The germline V gene (reference sequence) gives CDR1 as GTSNPN and CDR2 as SVGIG.

The receptor was isolated from a woman in her fifties or sixties who had recovered from COVID-19. In this chain, TRBV30 is recombined with TRBJ1-1; too little of a D gene remains to name it. Sequenced material: PBMCs or T cells enriched from blood (not recorded which). The CDR3 protein sequence reads: CAWRGRVVEAFF. The nucleotides read TGTGCCTGGCGGGGTAGGGTGGTCGAAGCTTTCTTT.